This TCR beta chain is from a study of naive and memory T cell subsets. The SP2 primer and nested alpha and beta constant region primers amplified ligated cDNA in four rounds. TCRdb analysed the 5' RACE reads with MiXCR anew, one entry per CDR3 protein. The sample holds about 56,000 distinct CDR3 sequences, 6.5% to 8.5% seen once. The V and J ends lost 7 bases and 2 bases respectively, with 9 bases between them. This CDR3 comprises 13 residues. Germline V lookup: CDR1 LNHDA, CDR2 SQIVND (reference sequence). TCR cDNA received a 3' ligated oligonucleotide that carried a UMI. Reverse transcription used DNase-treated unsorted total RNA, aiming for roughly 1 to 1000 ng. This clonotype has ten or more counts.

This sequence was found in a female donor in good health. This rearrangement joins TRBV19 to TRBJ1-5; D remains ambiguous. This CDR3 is CASNERGNQPQHF. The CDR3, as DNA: TGTGCCAGTAACGAAAGAGGCAATCAGCCCCAGCATTTT.